A single sample gave rise to the 32 T cell receptor beta chains below, sequenced in a study of cytotoxic CD8 clonotypes in ibrutinib-treated CLL. Generated by immunoSEQ multiplex PCR, the TCRdb table keeps only in-frame clones and is missing some. The table includes a few hundred thousand clones, 70% detected once. Sequences were derived from PBMCs, sampled after 24 months of ibrutinib treatment. These receptors all come from a human donor with chronic lymphocytic leukemia.

V and J are TRBV30 and TRBJ1-1; D gene ambiguous. Germline CDR1 GTSNPN, CDR2 SVGIG (reference sequence). The CDR3 has 12 residues. With 4 bases removed from V and 1 base from J, the gap between germline ends came to 7 bases. The CDR3 nucleotides read TGTGCCTGGACACAAACGAACACTGAAGCTTTCTTT. Translating it yields CAWTQTNTEAFF.

The rearrangement joins TRBV27 to TRBJ1-5; the D is unclear. Trimming pared 6 bases from V and 9 bases from J, leaving 15 bases between. Germline CDR1 and CDR2: MNHEY and SMNVEV (reference sequence). This CDR3 has 13 residues. The CDR3 region has the DNA TGTGCCAGCAGCGTCGCGGGGAAGAGGCCCCAGCATTTT. This encodes CASSVAGKRPQHF.

The gene calls are TRBV9 and TRBJ2-3; D not certain. CDR1 and CDR2 (germline): SGDLS, YYNGEE. This CDR3 comprises 15 residues. V was clipped by 0 bases and J by 5 bases, with 13 bases between them. The CDR3 DNA follows: TGTGCCAGCAGCGTAGGTGGGCTCACGGTAGATACGCAGTATTTT. Its translation is CASSVGGLTVDTQYF. The complete variable domain, with remaining parts taken from reference TRBV9 and TRBJ2-3, reads DSGVTQTPKHLITATGQRVTLRCSPRSGDLSVYWYQQSLDQGLQFLIQYYNGEERAKGNILERFSAQQFPDLHSELNLSSLELGDSALYFCASSVGGLTVDTQYFGPGTRLTVL.

This chain connects TRBV27 to TRBJ1-5; D unclear. Germline CDR1 is MNHEY and CDR2 is SMNVEV (reference sequence). The CDR3 covers 15 residues. The V end was cut by 5 bases, the J end by 3 bases, with 14 bases between. The CDR3 sequence: CASSPRGGVNQPQHF. The CDR3 nucleotides are TGTGCCAGCAGTCCCCGGGGAGGTGTCAATCAGCCCCAGCATTTT.

This clone was recorded a few times. The chain recombines TRBV6-5 with TRBJ1-1; a weak D match, TRBD1 (5 bases). V lost 6 bases to trimming and J lost 3 bases, with 11 bases between them. The V gene's germline CDR1 is MNHEY and CDR2 SVGAGI. The CDR3 has 13 amino acids. This CDR3 is CASSWRGDTEAFF. In nucleotides, the CDR3 is TGTGCCAGCAGCTGGCGGGGGGACACTGAAGCTTTCTTT.

The chain recombines TRBV19 with TRBJ1-1, with TRBD1 identical over 8 bases. V was pared by 4 bases and J by 4 bases, with 5 bases of the junction left unmatched. The length of the CDR3 is 14 residues. Germline V gene data show CDR1 as LNHDA and CDR2 as SQIVND (reference sequence). The chain's CDR3 is CASSTDRESTEAFF. The CDR3 coding sequence is TGTGCCAGTAGTACGGACAGGGAAAGCACTGAAGCTTTCTTT.

The V and J genes are TRBV11-3 and TRBJ2-7; 9 nucleotides align to TRBD2. The ends lost 4 bases at V and 7 bases at J; junction bases unmatched: 5. Germline CDR1 reads SGHNT; CDR2 reads YENEEA. This CDR3 spans 13 amino acids. CDR3 in amino acids: CASSSSGEREQYF. CDR3 sequence (DNA): TGTGCCAGCAGCTCTAGCGGGGAAAGGGAGCAGTACTTC.

This chain's CDR3 is CASTRPDGYGYTF. CDR3 nucleotide sequence: TGTGCCAGCACCCGCCCGGACGGCTATGGCTACACCTTC. The chain recombines TRBV6-1 with TRBJ1-2; D unclear. This CDR3 region has 13 residues. V was trimmed by 7 bases and J by 4 bases, leaving 13 bases between them. Germline CDR1 is MNHNS and CDR2 is SASEGT.

The rearrangement links TRBV28 to TRBJ2-5, with D maybe TRBD1 (5 bases). The CDR3 extends over 14 amino acids. Trimming took off 4 bases at V and 5 bases at J, with 14 bases between the two ends. Germline CDR1 is MDHEN and CDR2 is SYDVKM. CDR3 residues: CASSSSQAGETQYF. CDR3 in DNA: TGTGCCAGCAGTTCCTCACAAGCAGGGGAGACCCAGTACTTC.

This clone came up once. The rearrangement uses TRBV28 and TRBJ2-7; D unresolved. Per germline, CDR1 MDHEN and CDR2 SYDVKM. V dropped 8 bases and J dropped 0 bases, with 23 bases sitting between them. The CDR3 consists of 17 residues. CDR3 DNA: TGTGCCAGCTGTGCGGCCCAGAAGGCGTACTCCTCCTACGAGCAGTACTTC. Translated: CASCAAQKAYSSYEQYF.

This sequence joins TRBV6-5 and TRBJ2-5; tentative D call: TRBD2 (6 bases). V was clipped by 6 bases and J by 2 bases, with 10 bases between them. From germline, CDR1 is MNHEY and CDR2 SVGAGI. The CDR3 extends over 13 amino acids. The CDR3 is CASSRGVQETQYF. For the CDR3, the DNA is TGTGCCAGCAGCCGCGGGGTTCAAGAGACCCAGTACTTC.

This clone was seen a handful of times. The gene calls are TRBV29-1 and TRBJ1-2; TRBD1 matches at 8 bases. The junction had 4 bases not matched to a gene; V was cut back by 2 bases and J by 8 bases. Looked up from germline, CDR1 is SQVTM and CDR2 is ANQGSEA. This CDR3 contains 12 residues. The CDR3 bases are TGCAGCGTTGAAAGGACAGGGTTAGGCTACACCTTC. Translation gives CSVERTGLGYTF.

The chain recombines TRBV18 with TRBJ1-1; perhaps TRBD1 as D (5 bases). V was clipped by 2 bases and J by 7 bases, with 8 bases between them. Germline V gene sequence: CDR1 KGHSH, CDR2 LQKENI. This CDR3 has 12 residues. CDR3 in amino acids: CASSPGGVEAFF. In nucleotides, the CDR3 is TGTGCCAGCTCACCAGGGGGGGTTGAAGCTTTCTTT.

There are a few counts of this clone. The rearrangement uses TRBV14 and TRBJ2-5; perhaps TRBD2 as D (6 bases). V gave up 1 base and J gave up 4 bases, with 13 bases separating them. There are 15 residues in the CDR3. Looked up from germline, CDR1 is SGHDN and CDR2 is FVKESK. The CDR3 reads CASSQVQTSRETQYF. CDR3 DNA: TGTGCCAGCAGCCAAGTCCAAACTAGCAGAGAGACCCAGTACTTC.

This sequence joins TRBV27 and TRBJ2-5; TRBD1 aligns across 7 bases. The CDR3 length is 13 residues. Unmatched junction bases numbered 11, after V lost 4 bases and J lost 12 bases. Germline loops: CDR1 MNHEY, CDR2 SMNVEV (reference sequence). The CDR3 DNA follows: TGTGCCAGCAGTTCCATACAGGGACAGCCCAAGTACTTC. This encodes CASSSIQGQPKYF.

The chain employs TRBV9 and TRBJ2-3; no clear D. Germline CDR1 is SGDLS and CDR2 is YYNGEE. V shed 4 bases and J shed 2 bases, with 8 bases lying between them. The CDR3 length is 13 residues. CDR3 loop: CASSPLPTDTQYF. The CDR3, as DNA: TGTGCCAGCAGCCCCCTCCCCACAGATACGCAGTATTTT.

The CDR3 sequence is CASSPIAGATGELFF. Written as DNA, the CDR3 is TGTGCCAGCAGCCCGATAGCGGGAGCCACCGGGGAGCTGTTTTTT. This chain uses TRBV5-6 with TRBJ2-2, with 9 nucleotides matching TRBD2. The CDR3 runs to 15 residues. Losses at the gene ends were 4 bases for V and 4 bases for J; bases not matched to a gene: 5. CDR1 is SGHDT and CDR2 is YYEEEE in the germline V gene.

The chain joins TRBV9 to TRBJ2-2; D is tentatively TRBD1 or TRBD2 (5 bases each). CDR1 SGDLS and CDR2 YYNGEE come from the germline V gene. The CDR3 contains 15 residues. V shed 4 bases and J shed 1 base, with 11 bases lying between them. The CDR3 DNA is TGTGCCAGCAGCACGGGACCGCTGAACACCGGGGAGCTGTTTTTT. Its protein is CASSTGPLNTGELFF.

This rearrangement joins TRBV29-1 to TRBJ1-2; 9 nucleotides agree with TRBD1. The junction had 2 bases not matched to a gene; V was cut back by 5 bases and J by 1 base. The CDR3 is 13 amino acids. Germline V gene sequence: CDR1 SQVTM, CDR2 ANQGSEA. The CDR3 DNA follows: TGCAGCGTTCCGGACAGGGGTAACTATGGCTACACCTTC. This translates into CSVPDRGNYGYTF.

The chain recombines TRBV5-1 with TRBJ2-5, with no clear D. Trimming removed 0 bases from V and 5 bases from J, with 11 bases in between. This CDR3 region has 14 residues. Germline values: CDR1 SGHRS, CDR2 YFSETQ. CDR3 sequence: CASSLDLRKETQYF. The DNA for the CDR3 is TGCGCCAGCAGCTTGGATCTTAGAAAGGAGACCCAGTACTTC.

This clone occurred a few times. The CDR3 sequence is CASSPGEGDNEQFF. The CDR3 DNA follows: TGTGCCAGCAGCCCGGGGGAGGGGGACAATGAGCAGTTCTTC. This sequence joins TRBV7-9 and TRBJ2-1; TRBD2 might be the D (7 bases). V was pared by 5 bases and J by 5 bases, with 13 bases between. The CDR3 sequence is 14 residues long. The germline V gene has CDR1 SEHNR and CDR2 FQNEAQ (reference sequence). Variable domain in full (rest from reference TRBV7-9 and TRBJ2-1): DTGVSQNPRHKITKRGQNVTFRCDPISEHNRLYWYRQTLGQGPEFLTYFQNEAQLEKSRLLSDRFSAERPKGSFSTLEIQRTEQGDSAMYLCASSPGEGDNEQFFGPGTRLTVL.

This clone was seen only once. The chain joins TRBV6-5 to TRBJ1-1, with 8 bases fitting TRBD1. V dropped 5 bases and J dropped 8; count of bases not matched to a gene: 1. Germline V gene data show CDR1 as MNHEY and CDR2 as SVGAGI. The CDR3 covers 11 residues. The CDR3, as DNA: TGTGCCAGCAGTCGGGACAGGGAAGCTTTCTTT. This encodes CASSRDREAFF.

Notes on this clone: Additional DNA sequences in this sample encode the identical CDR3. This sequence joins TRBV7-9 and TRBJ2-7; 8 nucleotides agree with TRBD2. Losses at the gene ends were 2 bases for V and 4 bases for J; bases not matched to a gene: 13. Per germline, CDR1 SEHNR and CDR2 FQNEAQ (reference sequence). The CDR3 loop spans 17 amino acids. The CDR3 spells CASSLPRQAGAAYEQYF. CDR3 in DNA: TGTGCCAGCAGCTTACCCCGCCAAGCGGGAGCCGCTTACGAGCAGTACTTC. Looking up the rest from reference TRBV7-9 and TRBJ2-7 gives the full variable domain: DTGVSQNPRHKITKRGQNVTFRCDPISEHNRLYWYRQTLGQGPEFLTYFQNEAQLEKSRLLSDRFSAERPKGSFSTLEIQRTEQGDSAMYLCASSLPRQAGAAYEQYFGPGTRLTVT.

J is TRBJ2-5 and V is TRBV27, with 7 bases fitting TRBD1. CDR1 MNHEY and CDR2 SMNVEV come from the germline V gene (reference sequence). The CDR3 sequence is 14 residues long. Unmatched junction bases numbered 0, after V lost 2 bases and J lost 0 bases. DNA of the CDR3: TGTGCCAGCAGTTTACAGGGGGACCAAGAGACCCAGTACTTC. Its protein product is CASSLQGDQETQYF.

This clone was detected only a few times. The chain combines TRBV12-2 with TRBJ2-7; the table gives TRBD2 as D, unverified against the DNA. TRBV12-2 is assigned pseudogene status. The CDR3 sequence is 14 residues long. This chain's CDR3 is CASRLDGLFYEQYF. The CDR3 bases are TGTGCAAGTCGCCTCGATGGACTCTTTTACGAGCAGTACTTC.

This clone turned up a few times. The rearrangement joins TRBV5-1 to TRBJ1-5; D gene ambiguous. Trimming took off 0 bases at V and 4 bases at J, with 8 bases between the two ends. The CDR3 contains 14 residues. Germline V gene sequence: CDR1 SGHRS, CDR2 YFSETQ. The CDR3 DNA is TGCGCCAGCAGCTTGGGGTCAGAAAATCAGCCCCAGCATTTT. It codes for CASSLGSENQPQHF.

This sequence joins TRBV19 and TRBJ2-2; D gene unclear. V lost 4 bases and J lost 10, with 4 bases in between. CDR1 is LNHDA, CDR2 SQIVND, per germline (reference sequence). CDR3 length equals 10 residues. CDR3 nucleotides: TGTGCCAGTAGTAAGGCGGAGCTGTTTTTT. This translates into CASSKAELFF.

V is TRBV10-3 and J is TRBJ1-5; unclear D gene. Germline assignment: CDR1 ENHRY and CDR2 SYGVKD. The CDR3 runs 12 residues. The V and J ends lost 8 bases and 7 bases respectively, with 12 bases between them. This CDR3 reads CAILHSWQPQHF. The CDR3 DNA reads TGTGCCATCCTACATAGCTGGCAGCCCCAGCATTTT.

The chain carries TRBV5-1 and TRBJ2-7; D might be TRBD1 (5 bases). With 4 bases removed from V and 5 bases from J, the gap between germline ends came to 13 bases. The V gene's germline CDR1 is SGHRS and CDR2 YFSETQ. This CDR3 has 13 residues. The CDR3 protein is CASSQGPRDEQYF. The CDR3 DNA sequence: TGCGCCAGCAGCCAGGGTCCCCGGGACGAGCAGTACTTC.

The CDR3 coding sequence is TGCGCCAGCAGCCAAGAGAATCCCGATACGCAGTATTTT. It codes for CASSQENPDTQYF. This rearrangement joins TRBV4-1 to TRBJ2-3; D unclear. This CDR3 is built from 13 residues. Trimming cost V 0 bases and J 6 bases, with 7 bases left between them. The germline V gene has CDR1 MGHRA and CDR2 YSYEKL.

V gene TRBV9 combines with J gene TRBJ2-1; D unresolved. The germline V gene has CDR1 SGDLS and CDR2 YYNGEE. V shed 0 bases and J shed 8 bases, with 3 bases lying between them. The CDR3 extends over 11 amino acids. CDR3 bases: TGTGCCAGCAGCGTAGCTCATGAGCAGTTCTTC. This gives the protein CASSVAHEQFF.

This rearrangement joins TRBV27 to TRBJ2-2; D uncertain. The V and J ends lost 6 bases and 2 bases respectively, with 10 bases between them. The CDR3 is 14 residues long. The V gene's germline CDR1 is MNHEY and CDR2 SMNVEV (reference sequence). The DNA for the CDR3 is TGTGCCAGCAGCCCCCGTTCCAACACCGGGGAGCTGTTTTTT. It specifies CASSPRSNTGELFF.